The clone carrying this T cell receptor beta chain was observed at least ten times. The antigen is unknown. Samples came from axillary lymph nodes draining the breast cancer. TCRdb re-called the multiplex PCR reads through MiXCR, storing one row per CDR3 protein. The sample contains 150,000 to 200,000 distinct CDR3 sequences, roughly 30% of which appear only once. The record originates from a study of breast tumors, draining lymph nodes, adjacent tissues. General observations from the study: Findings are consistent with lymph node origin and intratumoral expansion of most tumor T cells. Tumors had less TCR diversity than lymph nodes, more than nontumor tissue.

V was trimmed by 0 bases and J by 0 bases, leaving 9 bases between them. The length of the CDR3 is 15 residues. Germline V CDR1 and CDR2: GTSNPN, SVGIG (reference sequence). The J gene is TRBJ1-5, the V gene TRBV30, with a possible D match to TRBD1 (5 bases). The sequence derives from a female donor with breast cancer. Some clones in this sample may be carry-over from other donors' samples. Sequencing was carried out using axillary lymph node tissue. This CDR3 is CAWSVGVASNQPQHF. CDR3 DNA sequence: TGTGCCTGGAGTGTAGGGGTAGCTAGCAATCAGCCCCAGCATTTT.